This T cell receptor (beta chain) was captured in a study of blood T cell repertoires in COVID-19. Study-wide context: Samples of COVID-19 (acute and convalescent) were obtained from the United States, Italy and Spain.

Methods used by the authors: How many nucleated cells were present was estimated from reference gene primer amplification. TCRdb's table, derived via immunoSEQ multiplex PCR, lists solely in-frame clones and lacks some. The V and J calls and clone size are taken from that table; D and trimming were inferred from the DNA. Among 55,000 to 80,000 clones listed, 70% to 90% were seen once. The germline V gene encodes CDR1 SGHRS and CDR2 YFSETQ. This CDR3 is built from 15 residues. Germline trimming cut 2 bases from V and 6 bases from J; bases unmatched to any gene: 9. The sequence was collected from a man between 50 and 59 years old with acute or convalescent COVID-19. Sequencing input: peripheral blood. The gene calls are TRBV5-1 and TRBJ2-3; the match to TRBD1 covers 7 bases. The CDR3 region is CASSLYRGRKDTQYF. The CDR3 DNA is TGCGCCAGCAGCTTATACAGGGGACGTAAGGATACGCAGTATTTT.